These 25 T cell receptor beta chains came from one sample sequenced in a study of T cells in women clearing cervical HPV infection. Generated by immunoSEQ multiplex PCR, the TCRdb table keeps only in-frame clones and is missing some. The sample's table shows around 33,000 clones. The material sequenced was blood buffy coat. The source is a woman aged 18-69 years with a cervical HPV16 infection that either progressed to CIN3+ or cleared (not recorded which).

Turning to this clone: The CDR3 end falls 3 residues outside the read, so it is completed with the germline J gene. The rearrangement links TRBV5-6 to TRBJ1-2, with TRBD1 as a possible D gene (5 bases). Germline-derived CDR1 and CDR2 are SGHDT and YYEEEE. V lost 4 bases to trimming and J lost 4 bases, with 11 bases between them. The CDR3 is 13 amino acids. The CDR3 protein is CASSPDRPYGYTF. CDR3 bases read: TGTGCCAGCAGCCCCGACAGACCCTATGGC. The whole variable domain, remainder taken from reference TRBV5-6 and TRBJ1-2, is DAGVTQSPTHLIKTRGQQVTLRCSPKSGHDTVSWYQQALGQGPQFIFQYYEEEERQRGNFPDRFSGHQFPNYSSELNVNALLLGDSALYLCASSPDRPYGYTFGSGTRLTVV.

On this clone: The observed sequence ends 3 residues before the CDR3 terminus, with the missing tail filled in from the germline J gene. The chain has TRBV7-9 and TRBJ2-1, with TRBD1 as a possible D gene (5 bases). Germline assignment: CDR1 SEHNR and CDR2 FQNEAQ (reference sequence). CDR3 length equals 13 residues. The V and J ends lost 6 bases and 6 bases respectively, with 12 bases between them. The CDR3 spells CASSPTGGNEQFF. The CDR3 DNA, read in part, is TGTGCCAGCAGTCCCACAGGCGGCAATGAG.

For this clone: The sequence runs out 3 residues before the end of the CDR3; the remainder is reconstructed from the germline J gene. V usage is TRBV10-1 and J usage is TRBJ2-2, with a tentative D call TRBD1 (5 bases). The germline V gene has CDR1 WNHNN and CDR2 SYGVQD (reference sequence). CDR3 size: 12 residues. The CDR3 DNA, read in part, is TGCGCCAGCGGAGACCAGGGTGGAAAG. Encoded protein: CASGDQGGK. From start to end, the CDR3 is CASGDQGGKLFF.

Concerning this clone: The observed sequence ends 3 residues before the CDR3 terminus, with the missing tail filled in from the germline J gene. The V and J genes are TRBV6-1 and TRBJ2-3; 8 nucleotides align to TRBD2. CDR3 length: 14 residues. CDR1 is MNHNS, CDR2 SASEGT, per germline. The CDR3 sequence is CASSEVPGGETQYF. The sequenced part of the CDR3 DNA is TGTGCCAGCAGTGAGGTCCCCGGGGGGGAGACG.

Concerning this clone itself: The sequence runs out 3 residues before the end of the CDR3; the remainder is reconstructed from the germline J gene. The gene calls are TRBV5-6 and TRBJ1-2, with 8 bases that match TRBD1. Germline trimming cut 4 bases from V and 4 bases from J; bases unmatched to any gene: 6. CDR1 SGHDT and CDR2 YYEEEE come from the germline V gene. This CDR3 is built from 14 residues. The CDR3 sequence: CASSAGTGGYGYTF. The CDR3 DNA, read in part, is TGTGCCAGCAGCGCAGGGACAGGAGGCTATGGC.

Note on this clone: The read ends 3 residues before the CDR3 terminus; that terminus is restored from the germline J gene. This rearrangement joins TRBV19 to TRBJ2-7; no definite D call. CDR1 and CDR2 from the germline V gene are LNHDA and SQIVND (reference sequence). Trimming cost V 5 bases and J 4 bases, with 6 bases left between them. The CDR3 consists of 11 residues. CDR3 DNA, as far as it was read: TGTGCCAGTAGTCACGCGTACGAG. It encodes CASSHAYE. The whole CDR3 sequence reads CASSHAYEQYF.

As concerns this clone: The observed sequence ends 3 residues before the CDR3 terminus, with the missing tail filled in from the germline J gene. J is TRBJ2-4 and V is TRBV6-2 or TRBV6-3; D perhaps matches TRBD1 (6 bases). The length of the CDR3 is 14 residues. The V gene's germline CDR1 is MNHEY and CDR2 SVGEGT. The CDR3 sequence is CASSRGAGDGGQYF. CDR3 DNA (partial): TGTGCCAGCAGTAGGGGAGCAGGGGATGGCGGT.

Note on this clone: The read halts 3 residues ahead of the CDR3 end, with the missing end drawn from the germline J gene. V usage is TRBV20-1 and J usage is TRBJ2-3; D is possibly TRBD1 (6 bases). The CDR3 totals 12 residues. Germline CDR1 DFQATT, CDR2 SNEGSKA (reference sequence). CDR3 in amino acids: CSADRRNQPQYF. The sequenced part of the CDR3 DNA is TGCAGTGCCGACAGGAGGAATCAGCCG.

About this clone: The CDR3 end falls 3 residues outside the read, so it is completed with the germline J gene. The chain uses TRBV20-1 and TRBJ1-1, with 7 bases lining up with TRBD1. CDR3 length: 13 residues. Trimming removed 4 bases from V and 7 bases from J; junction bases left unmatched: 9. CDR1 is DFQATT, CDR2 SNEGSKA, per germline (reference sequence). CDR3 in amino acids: CSAKGGAGLEAFF. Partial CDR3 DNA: TGCAGTGCTAAAGGGGGCGCGGGTCTTGAA.

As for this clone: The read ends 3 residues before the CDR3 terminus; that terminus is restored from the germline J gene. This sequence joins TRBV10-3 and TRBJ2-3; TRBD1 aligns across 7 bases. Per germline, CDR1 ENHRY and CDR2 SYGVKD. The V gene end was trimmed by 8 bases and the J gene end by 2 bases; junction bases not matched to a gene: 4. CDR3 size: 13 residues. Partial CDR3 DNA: TGTGCCATCCGGGGACAGACCACAGATACG. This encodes CAIRGQTTDT. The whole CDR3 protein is CAIRGQTTDTQYF.

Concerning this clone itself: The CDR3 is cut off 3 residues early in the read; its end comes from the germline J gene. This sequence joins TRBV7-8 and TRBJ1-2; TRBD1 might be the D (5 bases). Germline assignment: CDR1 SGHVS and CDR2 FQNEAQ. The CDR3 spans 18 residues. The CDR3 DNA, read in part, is TGTGCCAGCAGCTTGGCCCTTACCGGGACTAGCGATACGGGAGAC. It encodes CASSLALTGTSDTGD. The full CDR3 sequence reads CASSLALTGTSDTGDYTF.

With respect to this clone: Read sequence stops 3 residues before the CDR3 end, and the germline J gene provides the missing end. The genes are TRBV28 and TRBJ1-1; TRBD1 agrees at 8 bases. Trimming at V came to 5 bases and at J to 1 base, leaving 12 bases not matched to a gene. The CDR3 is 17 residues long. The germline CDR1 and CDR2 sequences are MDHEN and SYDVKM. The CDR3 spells CASSLPGGGWGNTEAFF. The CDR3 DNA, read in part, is TGTGCCAGCAGTCTTCCAGGGGGCGGATGGGGGAACACTGAA.

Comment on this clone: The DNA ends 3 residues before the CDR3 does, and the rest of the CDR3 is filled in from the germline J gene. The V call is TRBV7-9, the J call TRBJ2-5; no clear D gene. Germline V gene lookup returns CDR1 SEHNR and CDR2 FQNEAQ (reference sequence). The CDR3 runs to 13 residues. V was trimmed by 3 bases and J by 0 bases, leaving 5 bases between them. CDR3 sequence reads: CASSLGYQETQYF. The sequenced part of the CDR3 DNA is TGTGCCAGCAGCTTGGGCTACCAAGAGACC.

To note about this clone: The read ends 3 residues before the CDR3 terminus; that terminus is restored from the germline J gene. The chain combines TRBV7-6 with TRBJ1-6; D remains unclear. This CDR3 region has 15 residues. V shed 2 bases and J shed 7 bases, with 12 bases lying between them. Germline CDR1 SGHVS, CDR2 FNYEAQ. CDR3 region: CASSLQQLKNSPLHF. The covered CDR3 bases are TGTGCCAGCAGCTTACAACAGCTGAAAAATTCACCC.

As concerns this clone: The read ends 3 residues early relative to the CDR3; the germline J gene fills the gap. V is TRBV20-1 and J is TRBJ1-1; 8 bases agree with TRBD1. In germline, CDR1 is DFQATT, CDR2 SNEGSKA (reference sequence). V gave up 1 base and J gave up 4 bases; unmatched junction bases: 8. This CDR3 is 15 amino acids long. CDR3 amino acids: CSARVRTGPSTEAFF. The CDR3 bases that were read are TGCAGTGCTAGAGTGAGGACAGGGCCTTCCACTGAA.

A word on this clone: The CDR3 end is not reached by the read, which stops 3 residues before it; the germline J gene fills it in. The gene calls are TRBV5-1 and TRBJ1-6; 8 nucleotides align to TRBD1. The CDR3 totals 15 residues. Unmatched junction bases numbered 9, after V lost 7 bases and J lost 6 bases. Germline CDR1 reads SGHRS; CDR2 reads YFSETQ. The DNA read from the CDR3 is TGCGCCAGCGGGGCATCAGGGGGCAGTAATTCACCC. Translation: CASGASGGSNSP. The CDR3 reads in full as CASGASGGSNSPLHF.

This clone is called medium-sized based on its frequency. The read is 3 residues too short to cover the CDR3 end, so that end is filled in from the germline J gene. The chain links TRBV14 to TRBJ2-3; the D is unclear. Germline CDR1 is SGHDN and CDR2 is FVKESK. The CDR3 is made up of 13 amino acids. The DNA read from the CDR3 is TGTGCCAGCAGCCAAGTGGCAAGGGCAACG. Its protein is CASSQVARAT. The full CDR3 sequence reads CASSQVARATQYF.

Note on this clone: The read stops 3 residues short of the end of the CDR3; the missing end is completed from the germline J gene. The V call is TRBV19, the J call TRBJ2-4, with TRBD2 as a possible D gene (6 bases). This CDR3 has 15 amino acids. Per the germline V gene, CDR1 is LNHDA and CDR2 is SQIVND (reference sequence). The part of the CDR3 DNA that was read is TGTGCCAGTAGTATTTTCGGGGGATGGGATCAGCCT. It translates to CASSIFGGWDQP. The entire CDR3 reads CASSIFGGWDQPQYF.

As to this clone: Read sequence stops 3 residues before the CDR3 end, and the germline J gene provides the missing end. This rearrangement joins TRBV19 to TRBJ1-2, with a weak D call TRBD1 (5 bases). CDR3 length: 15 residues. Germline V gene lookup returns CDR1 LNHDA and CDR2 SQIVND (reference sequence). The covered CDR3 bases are TGTGCCAGTAGCACGTGGCTAGCGGGGGAAGATACC. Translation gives CASSTWLAGEDT. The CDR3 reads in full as CASSTWLAGEDTYTF. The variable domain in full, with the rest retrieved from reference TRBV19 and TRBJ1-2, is DGGITQSPKYLFRKEGQNVTLSCEQNLNHDAMYWYRQDPGQGLRLIYYSQIVNDFQKGDIAEGYSVSREKKESFPLTVTSAQKNPTAFYLCASSTWLAGEDTYTFGSGTRLTVV.

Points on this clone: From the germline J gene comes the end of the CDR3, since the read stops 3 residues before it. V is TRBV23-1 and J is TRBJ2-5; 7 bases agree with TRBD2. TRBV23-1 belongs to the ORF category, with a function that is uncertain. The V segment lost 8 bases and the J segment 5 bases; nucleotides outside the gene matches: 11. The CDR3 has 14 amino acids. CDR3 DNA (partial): TGCGCCAGCGTTCATGGGGGGGATATCGAGACC. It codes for CASVHGGDIET. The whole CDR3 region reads CASVHGGDIETQYF.

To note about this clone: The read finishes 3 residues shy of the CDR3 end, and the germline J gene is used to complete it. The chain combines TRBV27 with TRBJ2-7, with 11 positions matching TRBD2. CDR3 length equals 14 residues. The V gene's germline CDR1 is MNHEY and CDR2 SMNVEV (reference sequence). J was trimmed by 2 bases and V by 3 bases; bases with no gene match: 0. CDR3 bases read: TGTGCCAGCAGTTTTAGCGGGGGGGCCTACGAG. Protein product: CASSFSGGAYE. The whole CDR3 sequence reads CASSFSGGAYEQYF.

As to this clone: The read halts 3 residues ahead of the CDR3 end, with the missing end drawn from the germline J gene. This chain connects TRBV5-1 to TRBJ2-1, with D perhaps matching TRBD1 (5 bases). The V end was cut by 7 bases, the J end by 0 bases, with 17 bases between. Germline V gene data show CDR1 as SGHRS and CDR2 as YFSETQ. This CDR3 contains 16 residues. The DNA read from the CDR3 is TGCGCCAGCCGGAAAGGATTACAGGCCTCCTACAATGAG. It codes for CASRKGLQASYNE. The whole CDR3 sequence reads CASRKGLQASYNEQFF.

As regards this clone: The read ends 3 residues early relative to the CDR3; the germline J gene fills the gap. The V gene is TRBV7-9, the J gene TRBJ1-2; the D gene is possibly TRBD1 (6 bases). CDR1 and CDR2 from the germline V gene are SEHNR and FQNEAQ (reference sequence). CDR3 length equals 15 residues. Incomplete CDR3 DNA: TGTGCCAGCAGCCCCGGACAGTGGGGGTACAATGAC. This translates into CASSPGQWGYND. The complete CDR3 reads CASSPGQWGYNDYTF.

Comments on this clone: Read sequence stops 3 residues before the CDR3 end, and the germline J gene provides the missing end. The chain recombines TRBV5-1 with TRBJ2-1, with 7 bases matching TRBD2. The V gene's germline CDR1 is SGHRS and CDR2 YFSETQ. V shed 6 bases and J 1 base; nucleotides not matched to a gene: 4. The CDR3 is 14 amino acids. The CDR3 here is CASNSGYSYNEQFF. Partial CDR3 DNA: TGCGCCAGCAATAGCGGGTATTCCTACAATGAG.

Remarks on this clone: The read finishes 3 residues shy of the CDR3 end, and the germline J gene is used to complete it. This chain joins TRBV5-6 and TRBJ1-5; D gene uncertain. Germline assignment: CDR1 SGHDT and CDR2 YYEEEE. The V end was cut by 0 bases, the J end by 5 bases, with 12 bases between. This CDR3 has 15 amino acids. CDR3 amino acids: CASSLAGRSDQPQHF. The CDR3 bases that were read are TGTGCCAGCAGCTTGGCCGGCAGGTCGGATCAGCCC.